The 23 T cell receptor beta chains in this list originate from one sample, sequenced in a study of blood T cell repertoires in COVID-19 (TCRdb year 2020). Library generation was performed with the immunoSEQ multiplex PCR assay. The clones in this table, taken by TCRdb from immuneACCESS, are in-frame only. Not every clone is retained; where verified, under half of the shortfall comes from an unresolved V gene, and the cause of the rest is unknown. The sample data list some 270,000 clones, and about 85% of these were observed just once. Jointly, the top ten make up more than 6.5% of the sample. What was sequenced was PBMCs or T cells enriched from blood (not recorded which). The receptor source for this set is a woman aged 45-59 years who had been exposed to COVID-19.

V gene TRBV27 combines with J gene TRBJ2-7, with a tentative D call TRBD1 (6 bases). Trimming removed 5 bases from V and 1 base from J, with 12 bases in between. Germline assignment: CDR1 MNHEY and CDR2 SMNVEV (reference sequence). The CDR3 spans 14 residues. Written as DNA, the CDR3 is TGTGCCAGCAGTAAACCCGGACAGTCCTACGAGCAGTACTTC. Residues: CASSKPGQSYEQYF.

The V and J genes are TRBV10-3 and TRBJ1-1, with D possibly TRBD1 on 5 matching bases. Germline V gives CDR1 ENHRY, CDR2 SYGVKD. This CDR3 comprises 14 residues. V was trimmed by 11 bases and J by 1 base, leaving 17 bases between them. This CDR3 is CASSSGERNTEAFF. In DNA form, the CDR3 reads TGTGCCTCGTCCTCGGGGGAAAGGAACACTGAAGCTTTCTTT.

As to this clone: This may be a read error, as it is one base from a much larger clone. The chain has TRBV11-1 and TRBJ2-7; no reliable D call. Germline V gene data show CDR1 as SGHAT and CDR2 as FQDESV (reference sequence). Trimming pared 1 base from V and 5 bases from J, leaving 3 bases between. The CDR3 has 11 residues. CDR3 coding DNA: TGTGCCAGCAGCTTAGTCGACGAGCAGTACTTC. Translated: CASSLVDEQYF.

The chain recombines TRBV10-3 with TRBJ1-3; 8 positions match TRBD1. V lost 3 bases and J lost 6; bases outside the gene matches: 7. Germline V CDR1 and CDR2: ENHRY, SYGVKD. The CDR3 sequence is 15 residues long. CDR3: CAISDRAGGENTIYF. Written as DNA, the CDR3 is TGTGCCATCAGTGACCGGGCAGGGGGCGAAAACACCATATATTTT.

The CDR3 protein is CASSLYRRKYSPGANVLTF. DNA of the CDR3: TGTGCCAGCAGCCTATATAGGCGCAAGTACAGTCCTGGGGCCAACGTCCTGACTTTC. The chain uses TRBV11-2 and TRBJ2-6; D gene unclear. V was shortened by 5 bases and J by 2 bases, with 22 bases between the two germline ends. The CDR3 is 19 amino acids. Germline V gives CDR1 SGHAT, CDR2 FQNNGV.

The V and J genes are TRBV2 and TRBJ1-2, with TRBD1 identical over 8 bases. Trimming cost V 10 bases and J 3 bases; bases outside gene matches: 13. Germline V lookup: CDR1 SNHLY, CDR2 FYNNEI. The CDR3 loop spans 15 amino acids. The CDR3 loop reads CAIDMNRGDDYGYTF. Written as DNA, the CDR3 is TGTGCCATCGATATGAACAGGGGGGATGACTATGGCTACACCTTC. The full variable domain, in which reference TRBV2 and TRBJ1-2 provide the parts outside the CDR3, is EPEVTQTPSHQVTQMGQEVILRCVPISNHLYFYWYRQILGQKVEFLVSFYNNEISEKSEIFDDQFSVERPDGSNFTLKIRSTKLEDSAMYFCAIDMNRGDDYGYTFGSGTRLTVV.

A single count supports this clone. The V and J genes are TRBV21-1 and TRBJ1-2; TRBD1, the table's D call, lacks a check against the DNA. TRBV21-1 is a listed pseudogene. The CDR3 is 13 residues long. The CDR3 nucleotides are TGTGCCAGCAGCAAACGGGACAGGGATGGCTACACCTTC. Its protein is CASSKRDRDGYTF.

The chain couples TRBV4-3 to TRBJ2-2; TRBD1 is a possible D gene (6 bases). Germline CDR1 is LGHNA and CDR2 is YSLEER. The CDR3 covers 14 residues. The V end lost 4 bases, the J end lost 2 bases, and 8 bases lay between the germline ends. CDR3 sequence (DNA): TGCGCCAGCAGCCGGGGGCCTAACACCGGGGAGCTGTTTTTT. It encodes CASSRGPNTGELFF.

V and J are TRBV27 and TRBJ2-1, with 11 bases matching TRBD2. The CDR3 length is 18 residues. CDR1 and CDR2 from the germline V gene are MNHEY and SMNVEV (reference sequence). The V and J ends lost 2 bases and 7 bases, in that order; junction bases with no gene match: 13. The CDR3 protein is CASSLNIRASGGKNEQFF. The CDR3 DNA reads as TGTGCCAGCAGTTTAAATATCAGGGCTAGCGGGGGGAAGAATGAGCAGTTCTTC.

In its sample, this clone was seen once. V gene TRBV11-1 combines with J gene TRBJ2-1; TRBD2 matches 9 bases. Germline V lookup: CDR1 SGHAT, CDR2 FQDESV (reference sequence). The J segment lost 6 bases and the V segment lost 1 base, leaving 1 base of the junction unmatched. The CDR3 has 14 amino acids. The CDR3 region is CASSLVRGGNEQFF. The CDR3 region has the DNA TGTGCCAGCAGCTTAGTGCGGGGGGGCAATGAGCAGTTCTTC.

The V and J genes are TRBV5-4 and TRBJ2-3; 10 bases match TRBD1. The V segment lost 0 bases and the J segment 2 bases; nucleotides outside the gene matches: 6. CDR1 is SGHNT, CDR2 YYREEE, per germline (reference sequence). The CDR3 consists of 17 residues. This chain's CDR3 is CASSLAGTGVPTDTQYF. The CDR3 DNA reads as TGTGCCAGCAGCTTGGCCGGGACAGGGGTCCCCACAGATACGCAGTATTTT.

This clone was picked up one time. The rearrangement uses TRBV19 and TRBJ1-2, with 10 nucleotides matching TRBD1. The CDR3 has 15 residues. The ends lost 5 bases at V and 5 bases at J; junction bases unmatched: 8. Germline CDR1 is LNHDA and CDR2 is SQIVND (reference sequence). In nucleotides, the CDR3 is TGTGCCAGTAGTTTAGGACAGGGGGAAGGATATGGCTACACCTTC. Its protein is CASSLGQGEGYGYTF.

The table lists this clone with many counts. This chain joins TRBV5-4 and TRBJ2-2; no clear D gene. Trimming left V 0 bases short and J 5 bases short, with 11 bases between. Germline V gene data show CDR1 as SGHNT and CDR2 as YYREEE (reference sequence). The CDR3 sequence is 15 residues long. This chain's CDR3 is CASSLGPPRTGELFF. CDR3 DNA sequence: TGTGCCAGCAGCTTGGGCCCCCCGAGGACCGGGGAGCTGTTTTTT. Complete variable domain (other parts from reference TRBV5-4 and TRBJ2-2): ETGVTQSPTHLIKTRGQQVTLRCSSQSGHNTVSWYQQALGQGPQFIFQYYREEENGRGNFPPRFSGLQFPNYSSELNVNALELDDSALYLCASSLGPPRTGELFFGEGSRLTVL.

V and J are TRBV24-1 and TRBJ2-1, with a tentative D call TRBD1 (5 bases). The V gene lost 5 bases and the J gene lost 4 bases, with 11 bases spanning the gap. The CDR3 has 14 residues. Germline V gene data show CDR1 as KGHDR and CDR2 as SFDVKD. The CDR3 sequence: CATSVAGPYNEQFF. In DNA, the CDR3 is TGTGCCACCAGTGTGGCAGGGCCTTACAATGAGCAGTTCTTC.

This rearrangement joins TRBV28 to TRBJ1-3; D is undetermined. This CDR3 is built from 15 residues. CDR1 and CDR2 from the germline V gene are MDHEN and SYDVKM. V lost 6 bases to trimming and J lost 0 bases, with 12 bases between them. The CDR3 DNA reads as TGTGCCAGCAGCCGCCGGGGAAACTCTGGAAACACCATATATTTT. Protein product: CASSRRGNSGNTIYF.

This clone showed up just once. This CDR3 is also generated by other DNA sequences in the sample. This rearrangement joins TRBV10-3 to TRBJ2-7; maybe TRBD1 (5 bases). Trimming took off 0 bases at V and 7 bases at J, with 7 bases between the two ends. This CDR3 contains 12 residues. CDR1 and CDR2 (germline): ENHRY, SYGVKD. The CDR3 sequence: CAISESRVEQYF. The DNA for the CDR3 is TGTGCCATCAGTGAGTCCAGGGTTGAGCAGTACTTC.

The V gene is TRBV10-3, the J gene TRBJ1-6; no firm D call. Trimming cost V 0 bases and J 0 bases, with 6 bases left between them. The CDR3 is made up of 16 amino acids. Germline V gene sequence: CDR1 ENHRY, CDR2 SYGVKD. CDR3 coding DNA: TGTGCCATCAGTGAGTCGCCAGGCTCCTATAATTCACCCCTCCACTTT. This encodes CAISESPGSYNSPLHF.

This clone was counted ten times or more. The chain is built from TRBV5-6 and TRBJ1-1, with 7 bases that match TRBD1. In germline, CDR1 is SGHDT, CDR2 YYEEEE. V was clipped by 5 bases and J by 11 bases; unmatched bases: 15. The CDR3 is 14 amino acids. The CDR3 region has the DNA TGTGCCAGCAGTCGCCCCACAGGGGCAGGAGATGCTTTCTTT. It specifies CASSRPTGAGDAFF.

This clone was seen only a few times. J is TRBJ1-2 and V is TRBV7-9; 8 nucleotides line up with TRBD1. The V gene end was trimmed by 5 bases and the J gene end by 7 bases; junction bases not matched to a gene: 15. Per germline, CDR1 SEHNR and CDR2 FQNEAQ (reference sequence). The CDR3 is 16 residues long. The CDR3 spells CASSLNTPGQAAGYTF. Here the CDR3 DNA reads TGTGCCAGCAGCCTAAACACCCCGGGACAGGCAGCTGGCTACACCTTC.

The chain uses TRBV13 and TRBJ1-2, with 7 bases identical to TRBD1. The CDR3 has 17 amino acids. Germline-derived CDR1 and CDR2 are PRHDT and FYEKMQ (reference sequence). V dropped 4 bases and J dropped 6; count of bases not matched to a gene: 17. CDR3 sequence reads: CASSSKTGWGEPHGYTF. The CDR3 coding sequence is TGTGCCAGCAGCTCAAAGACAGGGTGGGGGGAACCCCATGGCTACACCTTC.

This chain connects TRBV6-5 to TRBJ1-2, with 9 bases fitting TRBD1. V lost 6 bases to trimming and J lost 4 bases; unmatched junction nucleotides: 9. This CDR3 is built from 15 residues. Germline V CDR1 and CDR2: MNHEY, SVGAGI. CDR3: CASRRTGVGTYGYTF. CDR3 nucleotide sequence: TGTGCCAGCAGGAGGACAGGGGTAGGGACCTATGGCTACACCTTC.

The chain employs TRBV29-1 and TRBJ1-1; D possibly corresponds to TRBD1 (5 bases). Germline V CDR1 and CDR2: SQVTM, ANQGSEA. The ends were cut back, 3 bases at V and 7 bases at J, with 12 bases in the middle. This CDR3 region has 12 residues. CDR3 region: CSVELGRLEAFF. The CDR3 nucleotides are TGCAGCGTTGAGTTGGGGCGCCTTGAAGCTTTCTTT.

This chain uses TRBV5-1 with TRBJ1-6; tentative D call: TRBD1 (5 bases). This CDR3 comprises 16 residues. V was cut by 2 bases and J by 9 bases, with 18 bases left in between. Germline CDR1 is SGHRS and CDR2 is YFSETQ. CDR3 DNA sequence: TGCGCCAGCAGCTTACTTTCAGTGACAGACGTTTCACCCCTCCACTTT. Translated: CASSLLSVTDVSPLHF.